Presented here are 22 T cell receptor beta chains from one specimen sequenced in a study of lung T cells in sarcoidosis with Löfgren's syndrome. TCRdb itself ran the reads through MiXCR, one entry per CDR3 protein. Of 15,000 to 25,000 distinct CDR3 sequences in the sample, 21% were seen once. Material for sequencing was CD4+ T cells from bronchoalveolar lavage. The receptor source for this set is a human donor with sarcoidosis (Löfgren's syndrome or another form), or a control subject (not recorded which).

CDR3 residues: CAISEKRDETQYF. The CDR3 DNA is TGTGCCATCAGTGAGAAGCGGGACGAGACCCAGTACTTC. The chain links TRBV10-3 to TRBJ2-5, with 7 bases aligning to TRBD2. The CDR3 contains 13 residues. Germline V gene sequence: CDR1 ENHRY, CDR2 SYGVKD. J was trimmed by 5 bases and V by 2 bases; bases with no gene match: 2.

At least ten counts were recorded for this clonotype. The chain joins TRBV4-1 to TRBJ1-1; D might be TRBD1 (5 bases). CDR3 length equals 13 residues. Germline V gives CDR1 MGHRA, CDR2 YSYEKL. The ends were cut back, 8 bases at V and 0 bases at J, with 10 bases in the middle. The CDR3 reads CASSREVNTEAFF. The CDR3 DNA reads TGCGCCAGCTCCAGGGAGGTGAACACTGAAGCTTTCTTT.

Notes on this clonotype: Lacking the conserved final phenylalanine or tryptophan, this CDR3 likely reflects a read error. This chain joins TRBV19 and TRBJ2-2; no firm D call. CDR3 length: 13 residues. The germline gives CDR1 LNHDA, CDR2 SQIVND (reference sequence). Trimming shortened V by 7 bases and J by 1 base, and 7 bases separated the two germline ends. CDR3 region: CASNTRNTGELFL. CDR3 nucleotides: TGTGCCAGTAATACCAGGAACACCGGGGAGCTGTTTCTT.

This clonotype appeared a few times. Being one base from a much bigger clone, this may be a read error. The CDR3 is CSARDLYSGRAGEQFF. CDR3 bases: TGCAGTGCTAGAGATCTCTATAGCGGGAGAGCGGGTGAGCAGTTCTTC. This rearrangement joins TRBV20-1 to TRBJ2-1; 9 bases agree with TRBD2. J was trimmed by 9 bases and V by 0 bases; bases with no gene match: 12. CDR3 size: 16 residues. The germline V gene has CDR1 DFQATT and CDR2 SNEGSKA (reference sequence).

In its sample, this clonotype is medium-sized. This rearrangement joins TRBV6-1 to TRBJ2-3; 9 nucleotides line up with TRBD1. The V segment lost 9 bases and the J segment 2 bases; nucleotides outside the gene matches: 6. Germline V CDR1 and CDR2: MNHNS, SASEGT. This CDR3 region has 14 residues. CDR3 sequence (DNA): TGTGCCAGTAACAGGGGGCCTAACACAGATACGCAGTATTTT. It specifies CASNRGPNTDTQYF.

This clonotype was observed many times. The chain couples TRBV28 to TRBJ1-5; D is unclear. Germline lookup yields CDR1 MDHEN and CDR2 SYDVKM. Trimming stripped 5 bases from V and 0 bases from J, with 17 bases between. This CDR3 spans 17 amino acids. CDR3 sequence reads: CASSPVTWADSNQPQHF. The CDR3 DNA is TGTGCCAGCAGTCCCGTTACTTGGGCAGATAGCAATCAGCCCCAGCATTTT.

The table lists this clonotype with a few counts. The chain is built from TRBV29-1 and TRBJ2-1, with TRBD2 matching 7 bases. The CDR3 consists of 13 residues. Germline-derived CDR1 and CDR2 are SQVTM and ANQGSEA. After removal of 5 bases from V and 3 bases from J, the junction contained 4 bases not matched to a gene. CDR3 in DNA: TGCAGCGTTCCTAGCGGCAACTACAATGAGCAGTTCTTC. This sequence encodes CSVPSGNYNEQFF.

J is TRBJ2-3 and V is TRBV11-3; possibly TRBD2 for D (5 bases). Trimming stripped 1 base from V and 4 bases from J, with 15 bases between. CDR3 length: 16 amino acids. CDR1 and CDR2 from the germline V gene are SGHNT and YENEEA. The CDR3: CASSLVIAGGPDTQYF. The CDR3 bases are TGTGCCAGCAGCTTAGTAATAGCAGGAGGTCCAGATACGCAGTATTTT.

This clonotype showed up just a few times. The chain links TRBV7-3 to TRBJ2-3; D may be TRBD1 or TRBD2 (5 bases each). Trimming removed 3 bases from V and 2 bases from J, with 12 bases in between. The CDR3 covers 15 residues. The V gene's germline CDR1 is SGHTA and CDR2 FQGTGA. The CDR3 here is CASSLGRPSTDTQYF. The CDR3 nucleotides are TGTGCCAGCAGCTTGGGACGGCCATCCACAGATACGCAGTATTTT.

Many counts were recorded for this clonotype. CDR3: CSALVSTSTDTQYF. The CDR3 nucleotides read TGCAGTGCCCTCGTGTCCACTAGCACAGATACGCAGTATTTT. This rearrangement joins TRBV20-1 to TRBJ2-3; the D is unclear. The CDR3 runs 14 residues. Trimming removed 6 bases from V and 0 bases from J, with 13 bases in between. Germline V lookup: CDR1 DFQATT, CDR2 SNEGSKA (reference sequence).

To note about this clonotype: One base away lies a much larger clone, so this may be a sequencing read error. The chain employs TRBV7-2 and TRBJ2-1, with 7 bases that match TRBD1. The J segment lost 9 bases and the V segment lost 3 bases, leaving 11 bases of the junction unmatched. Germline CDR1 is SGHTA and CDR2 is FQGNSA. The CDR3 length is 15 residues. As DNA, the CDR3 is TGTGCCAGCAGCTTCGCCCGACAGGGACGAAGTGAGCAGTTCTTC. Translation gives CASSFARQGRSEQFF.

This clonotype was detected a few times. This sequence joins TRBV7-3 and TRBJ1-1; no definite D call. The V end lost 0 bases, the J end lost 2 bases, and 7 bases lay between the germline ends. Germline V gene sequence: CDR1 SGHTA, CDR2 FQGTGA. The CDR3 has 14 residues. The CDR3 is CASSLTQENTEAFF. The CDR3 DNA reads as TGTGCCAGCAGCTTAACCCAAGAAAACACTGAAGCTTTCTTT.

This clonotype was seen repeatedly, ten times or more. The V call is TRBV2, the J call TRBJ2-3; 13 positions match TRBD2. This CDR3 has 15 amino acids. The trim removed 8 bases at V and 1 base at J, leaving 3 bases unmatched. CDR1 and CDR2 from the germline V gene are SNHLY and FYNNEI. CDR3 residues: CASGGLAGGTDTQYF. DNA for the CDR3: TGTGCCAGCGGAGGACTAGCGGGAGGCACAGATACGCAGTATTTT. Full variable domain (outside the CDR3, taken from reference TRBV2 and TRBJ2-3): EPEVTQTPSHQVTQMGQEVILRCVPISNHLYFYWYRQILGQKVEFLVSFYNNEISEKSEIFDDQFSVERPDGSNFTLKIRSTKLEDSAMYFCASGGLAGGTDTQYFGPGTRLTVL.

To note about this clonotype: This may stem from a read error, because a much larger clone lies one nucleotide away. This chain uses TRBV6-5 with TRBJ1-1; no firm D call. The CDR3 is 14 residues long. Looked up from germline, CDR1 is MNHEY and CDR2 is SVGAGI. The germline V and J ends were trimmed by 5 bases and 0 bases, with 10 bases remaining between them. As DNA, the CDR3 is TGTGCCAGCAGTGGCCTGTGGATGAACACTGAAGCTTTCTTT. As protein: CASSGLWMNTEAFF.

This clonotype was counted only a few times. The chain recombines TRBV10-3 with TRBJ2-7, with TRBD2 as a possible D gene (6 bases). Trimming pared 9 bases from V and 3 bases from J, leaving 12 bases between. The CDR3 loop spans 12 amino acids. CDR1 is ENHRY and CDR2 is SYGVKD in the germline V gene. Written as DNA, the CDR3 is TGTGCCATTCGGGACTTAGGCTACGAGCAGTACTTC. Its protein is CAIRDLGYEQYF.

This clonotype was detected only a few times. This chain uses TRBV5-4 with TRBJ2-7; 7 bases fit TRBD2. This CDR3 comprises 16 residues. Germline CDR1 is SGHNT and CDR2 is YYREEE (reference sequence). J was trimmed by 2 bases and V by 4 bases; bases with no gene match: 12. CDR3 residues: CASSPQGRAPTYEQYF. The CDR3 bases are TGTGCCAGCAGCCCCCAAGGGAGGGCTCCCACCTACGAGCAGTACTTC. The full variable domain, rest sourced from reference TRBV5-4 and TRBJ2-7, is ETGVTQSPTHLIKTRGQQVTLRCSSQSGHNTVSWYQQALGQGPQFIFQYYREEENGRGNFPPRFSGLQFPNYSSELNVNALELDDSALYLCASSPQGRAPTYEQYFGPGTRLTVT.

This clonotype is medium-sized (0.01 to 0.1%) by share. V gene TRBV20-1 combines with J gene TRBJ1-1; D remains ambiguous. Germline lookup yields CDR1 DFQATT and CDR2 SNEGSKA (reference sequence). V was shortened by 3 bases and J by 1 base, with 6 bases between the two germline ends. This CDR3 has 12 amino acids. The DNA for the CDR3 is TGCAGTGCTAGTCGAGGGAACACTGAAGCTTTCTTT. Protein: CSASRGNTEAFF.

The chain has TRBV5-1 and TRBJ2-7; 8 bases line up with TRBD2. V lost 1 base, J lost 3 bases, and 6 bases stayed unmatched. The CDR3 is 15 residues long. Germline loops: CDR1 SGHRS, CDR2 YFSETQ. CDR3 sequence: CASSLRPGGDYEQYF. The CDR3 coding sequence is TGCGCCAGCAGCTTGCGTCCGGGAGGGGACTACGAGCAGTACTTC. The full variable domain, completed using reference TRBV5-1 and TRBJ2-7, is KAGVTQTPRYLIKTRGQQVTLSCSPISGHRSVSWYQQTPGQGLQFLFEYFSETQRNKGNFPGRFSGRQFSNSRSEMNVSTLELGDSALYLCASSLRPGGDYEQYFGPGTRLTVT.

This clonotype was counted ten times or more. As DNA, the CDR3 is TGCAGTGCTCCACGGGACACTGAAGCTTTCTTT. Translation gives CSAPRDTEAFF. The rearrangement links TRBV20-1 to TRBJ1-1, with unresolved D. This CDR3 contains 11 residues. Trimming took off 5 bases at V and 3 bases at J, with 7 bases between the two ends. Germline V gene lookup returns CDR1 DFQATT and CDR2 SNEGSKA (reference sequence).

This clonotype was seen many times. The V gene is TRBV19, the J gene TRBJ1-2, with D hard to call. Between the trimmed V and J ends, which lost 4 bases and 1 base, there was a span of 4 bases. The CDR3 loop spans 12 amino acids. Germline CDR1 LNHDA, CDR2 SQIVND (reference sequence). CDR3 residues: CASSRGNYGYTF. The CDR3 nucleotides read TGTGCCAGTAGTAGGGGTAACTATGGCTACACCTTC.

This clonotype rates as medium-sized. This chain links TRBV20-1 with TRBJ1-1; the match to TRBD1 covers 7 bases. There are 11 residues in the CDR3. Germline CDR1 is DFQATT and CDR2 is SNEGSKA (reference sequence). The trim removed 6 bases at V and 7 bases at J, leaving 5 bases unmatched. CDR3: CSALGQREAFF. For the CDR3, the DNA is TGCAGTGCCTTGGGACAGCGTGAAGCTTTCTTT.

This clonotype was picked up many times. The chain employs TRBV20-1 and TRBJ1-2, with 7 bases fitting TRBD1. Trimming at V came to 3 bases and at J to 0 bases, leaving 4 bases not matched to a gene. CDR1 DFQATT and CDR2 SNEGSKA come from the germline V gene (reference sequence). CDR3 size: 14 residues. The CDR3 is CSASKGAANYGYTF. CDR3 nucleotides: TGCAGTGCTAGTAAGGGGGCAGCTAACTATGGCTACACCTTC.